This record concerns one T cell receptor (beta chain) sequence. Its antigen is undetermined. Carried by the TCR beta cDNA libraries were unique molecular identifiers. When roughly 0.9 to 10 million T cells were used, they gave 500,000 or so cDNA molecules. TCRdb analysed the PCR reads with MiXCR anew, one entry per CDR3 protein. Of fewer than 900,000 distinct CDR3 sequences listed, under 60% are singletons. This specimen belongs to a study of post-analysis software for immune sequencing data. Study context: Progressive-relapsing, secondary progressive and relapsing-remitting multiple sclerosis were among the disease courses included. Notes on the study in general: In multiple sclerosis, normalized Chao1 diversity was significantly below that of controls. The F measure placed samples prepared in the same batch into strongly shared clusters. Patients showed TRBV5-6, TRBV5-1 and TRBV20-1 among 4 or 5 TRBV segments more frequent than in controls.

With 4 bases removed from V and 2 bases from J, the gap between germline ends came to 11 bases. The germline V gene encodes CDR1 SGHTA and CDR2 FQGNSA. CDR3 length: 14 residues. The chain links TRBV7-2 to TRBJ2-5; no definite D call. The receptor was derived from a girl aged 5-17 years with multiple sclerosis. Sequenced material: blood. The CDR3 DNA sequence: TGTGCCAGCAGCTACCCGGTGGGTCAAGAGACCCAGTACTTC. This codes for CASSYPVGQETQYF.